The 8 T cell receptor beta chains in this list originate from one sample, sequenced in a study of sequential checkpoint blockade in melanoma. The sample's treatment: randomized to nivolumab then ipilimumab (arm A) or the reverse (arm B). The data were produced by immunoSEQ multiplex PCR, yet TCRdb's version contains in-frame clones alone and is incomplete. This repertoire shows 650 to 800 clones, roughly 20% found once; its top ten account for 15% to 20%. The sequencing here drew on tumor tissue (inferred from file names), taken from a patient given nivolumab and ipilimumab in sequence. The receptors stem from a human donor with melanoma.

This clone rates as medium-sized. The chain employs TRBV11-3 and TRBJ2-5, with unresolved D. CDR3 length: 14 amino acids. Between the trimmed V and J ends, which lost 5 bases and 1 base, there was a span of 11 bases. Germline V gene lookup returns CDR1 SGHNT and CDR2 YENEEA. The CDR3 sequence: CASSQRLLQETQYF. The CDR3 DNA is TGTGCCAGCAGCCAGCGACTTCTCCAAGAGACCCAGTACTTC.

This clone occurred a few times. This chain links TRBV11-1 with TRBJ2-2; D uncertain. Germline loops: CDR1 SGHAT, CDR2 FQDESV (reference sequence). This CDR3 is 15 amino acids long. Deletions cut 5 bases from V and 0 bases from J, with 10 bases between. The CDR3, as DNA: TGTGCCAGCAGCCACCGGGCCACGAACACCGGGGAGCTGTTTTTT. Protein sequence: CASSHRATNTGELFF.

By sample fraction, this clone is large. The CDR3 DNA follows: TGTGCCAGCAGCCCAGGGACTAGCGGGGGCACAGATACGCAGTATTTT. Its protein is CASSPGTSGGTDTQYF. The chain couples TRBV11-3 to TRBJ2-3, with TRBD2 matching over 13 bases. Germline trimming cut 5 bases from V and 1 base from J; bases unmatched to any gene: 3. The CDR3 runs to 16 residues. The germline gives CDR1 SGHNT, CDR2 YENEEA.

This clone ranks as medium-sized. The rearrangement joins TRBV6-8 to TRBJ2-7; weak D call: TRBD2 (7 bases). Germline CDR1 and CDR2: MNHGY and SAAAGT. The length of the CDR3 is 13 residues. V lost 10 bases and J lost 6, with 19 bases in between. This CDR3 reads CAIRSRGGSEQYF. The CDR3 nucleotides are TGTGCCATCAGGTCTAGGGGGGGGTCCGAGCAGTACTTC.

The V call is TRBV11-3, the J call TRBJ2-7; 12 positions agree with TRBD1. CDR3 length equals 17 residues. Germline V lookup: CDR1 SGHNT, CDR2 YENEEA. Losses at the gene ends were 5 bases for V and 1 base for J; bases not matched to a gene: 9. The CDR3 DNA reads as TGTGCCAGCAGCCCCCGGGACAGGGGGCCTATTTCCTACGAGCAGTACTTC. Protein: CASSPRDRGPISYEQYF.

This clone is medium-sized in the sample. The J gene is TRBJ2-3, the V gene TRBV11-3; D is possibly TRBD1 (5 bases). Germline V gene data show CDR1 as SGHNT and CDR2 as YENEEA. With 0 bases removed from V and 4 bases from J, the gap between germline ends came to 14 bases. The CDR3 extends over 16 amino acids. The chain's CDR3 is CASSLEGSRAADTQYF. Here the CDR3 DNA reads TGTGCCAGCAGCTTAGAGGGTAGCAGGGCCGCAGATACGCAGTATTTT.

This clone was counted once. The CDR3 DNA is TGCGCCAGCAGGGCCGGGACAGGGAACACTGAAGCTTTCTTT. Translating gives CASRAGTGNTEAFF. The chain links TRBV5-1 to TRBJ1-1; 8 nucleotides match TRBD1. The trim removed 5 bases at V and 1 base at J, leaving 4 bases unmatched. CDR3 length: 14 residues. CDR1 and CDR2 from the germline V gene are SGHRS and YFSETQ.

This chain connects TRBV5-1 to TRBJ1-3; 7 bases fit TRBD1. The J segment lost 3 bases and the V segment lost 2 bases, leaving 5 bases of the junction unmatched. The CDR3 sequence is 15 residues long. Germline CDR1 is SGHRS and CDR2 is YFSETQ. The CDR3 nucleotides read TGCGCCAGCAGCTTAGGGGGCGAGTTTGGAAACACCATATATTTT. This encodes CASSLGGEFGNTIYF.